This T cell receptor beta chain was retrieved from a study of post-analysis software for immune sequencing data. Study summary: In terms of disease course, relapsing-remitting, secondary progressive and progressive-relapsing multiple sclerosis were included.

Overall study results and limits: TRBV5-6, TRBV5-1 and TRBV20-1 belonged to a set of roughly five TRBV segments that were more frequent in patients than controls.

Libraries were made from TCR beta cDNA, and they carried unique molecular identifiers. From the PCR reads, TCRdb called clonotypes with MiXCR, one entry per CDR3 protein. The table records hundreds of thousands of distinct CDR3 sequences, less than 35% of them present only once. A remark on this clonotype: Its antigen is as yet unknown.

The CDR3 has 15 residues. Trimming stripped 1 base from V and 4 bases from J, with 13 bases between. Per the germline V gene, CDR1 is MDHEN and CDR2 is SYDVKM. This clonotype originated in a girl under 18 with multiple sclerosis. This chain connects TRBV28 to TRBJ2-5; tentatively, D is TRBD1 (6 bases). Specimen: blood. DNA of the CDR3: TGTGCCAGCAGTTTATCGCAGGGGTCTATAGAGACCCAGTACTTC. Its translation is CASSLSQGSIETQYF.